The 30 T cell receptor beta chains presented below share a single source sample, sequenced in a study of blood T cell repertoires in COVID-19. Measured with immunoSEQ multiplex PCR; TCRdb has only the in-frame clones, and not every one. The sample includes hundreds of thousands of clones, approximately 90% of them seen just once. Sequencing used peripheral blood. These receptor sequences come from a middle-aged man with acute or convalescent COVID-19.

V usage is TRBV5-5 and J usage is TRBJ2-7; D is possibly TRBD1 (5 bases). The CDR3 totals 16 residues. Germline CDR1 and CDR2: SGHKS and YYEKEE (reference sequence). Trimming cost V 0 bases and J 3 bases, with 16 bases left between them. For the CDR3, the DNA is TGTGCCAGCAGCTTGGAGGGGCAGAATAAATTCTACGAGCAGTACTTC. Translated, it gives CASSLEGQNKFYEQYF.

The genes are TRBV27 and TRBJ1-1; D possibly corresponds to TRBD1 (6 bases). Per the germline V gene, CDR1 is MNHEY and CDR2 is SMNVEV (reference sequence). V shed 0 bases and J shed 4 bases, with 12 bases lying between them. This CDR3 spans 15 amino acids. CDR3 sequence: CASSLSGQWTTEAFF. DNA for the CDR3: TGTGCCAGCAGTTTATCCGGACAGTGGACCACTGAAGCTTTCTTT.

The chain combines TRBV5-1 with TRBJ2-5, with 15 bases identical to TRBD2. Germline assignment: CDR1 SGHRS and CDR2 YFSETQ. This CDR3 region has 18 residues. V was clipped by 0 bases and J by 2 bases; unmatched bases: 5. The CDR3 sequence: CASSLGTSGRAAQETQYF. The CDR3 DNA sequence: TGCGCCAGCAGCTTGGGGACTAGCGGGAGGGCCGCTCAAGAGACCCAGTACTTC.

This chain connects TRBV7-8 to TRBJ2-7, with 9 bases identical to TRBD1. The length of the CDR3 is 16 residues. The J segment lost 3 bases and the V segment lost 5 bases, leaving 11 bases of the junction unmatched. Germline V gives CDR1 SGHVS, CDR2 FQNEAQ. CDR3 coding DNA: TGTGCCAGCAGCATGGACAGGGGTCATCTCCTCTACGAGCAGTACTTC. Its translation: CASSMDRGHLLYEQYF.

The chain uses TRBV4-2 and TRBJ1-3; 10 positions match TRBD1. The CDR3 is 17 residues long. Germline CDR1 LGHNA, CDR2 YNFKEQ. The trim removed 3 bases at V and 2 bases at J, leaving 7 bases unmatched. CDR3 protein: CASSHTRGQGTGNTIYF. CDR3 sequence (DNA): TGTGCCAGCAGCCATACGCGGGGACAGGGGACTGGAAACACCATATATTTT.

The chain has TRBV28 and TRBJ1-5; D may be TRBD1 (5 bases). The CDR3 contains 17 residues. In germline, CDR1 is MDHEN, CDR2 SYDVKM. The germline V and J ends were trimmed by 6 bases and 4 bases, with 22 bases remaining between them. CDR3 in amino acids: CASRLPAGGGRNQPQHF. The CDR3 nucleotides are TGTGCCAGCAGACTCCCCGCGGGGGGGGGAAGAAATCAGCCCCAGCATTTT.

The rearrangement links TRBV18 to TRBJ2-7, with 11 bases fitting TRBD1. With 6 bases clipped from V and 4 bases from J, the junction kept 11 bases outside the gene matches. The V gene's germline CDR1 is KGHSH and CDR2 LQKENI. This CDR3 spans 16 amino acids. In DNA form, the CDR3 reads TGTGCCAGCTCGGTGCTCGGGACAGGGGGTTGGTACGAGCAGTACTTC. Translation gives CASSVLGTGGWYEQYF.

The J gene is TRBJ2-5, the V gene TRBV3-1 (or the pseudogene TRBV3-2), with 8 bases that match TRBD1. The CDR3 runs to 16 residues. The V gene's germline CDR1 is LGHDT and CDR2 YNNKEL (reference sequence). V gave up 0 bases and J gave up 3 bases; unmatched junction bases: 6. The CDR3, as DNA: TGTGCCAGCAGCCAAGATCCCGGACAGGGCAAAGAGACCCAGTACTTC. Protein product: CASSQDPGQGKETQYF.

The CDR3 spells CASSLATGASYGYTF. CDR3 nucleotide sequence: TGTGCCAGCAGCTTAGCCACAGGGGCCAGCTATGGCTACACCTTC. The V and J genes are TRBV11-2 and TRBJ1-2; 7 nucleotides line up with TRBD1. Per the germline V gene, CDR1 is SGHAT and CDR2 is FQNNGV. Trimming cost V 1 base and J 4 bases; bases outside gene matches: 6. The CDR3 runs to 15 residues.

This clone was counted between two and nine times. The CDR3 nucleotides are TGTGCCAGCAGTGAACAGGGATCCGGGGAGCTGTTTTTT. This gives the protein CASSEQGSGELFF. The rearrangement uses TRBV2 and TRBJ2-2, with D perhaps TRBD1 (5 bases). In germline, CDR1 is SNHLY, CDR2 FYNNEI. This CDR3 has 13 residues. The ends were cut back, 2 bases at V and 6 bases at J, with 7 bases in the middle. The full variable domain, its missing parts supplied by reference TRBV2 and TRBJ2-2, is EPEVTQTPSHQVTQMGQEVILRCVPISNHLYFYWYRQILGQKVEFLVSFYNNEISEKSEIFDDQFSVERPDGSNFTLKIRSTKLEDSAMYFCASSEQGSGELFFGEGSRLTVL.

This chain's CDR3 is CASSFRGDSYNEQFF. The DNA of the CDR3 is TGTGCCAGCAGCTTTCGGGGGGACTCCTACAATGAGCAGTTCTTC. The chain uses TRBV11-2 and TRBJ2-1; 7 bases agree with TRBD2. There are 15 residues in the CDR3. Germline V lookup: CDR1 SGHAT, CDR2 FQNNGV. V gave up 3 bases and J gave up 0 bases; unmatched junction bases: 2.

The chain links TRBV6-1 to TRBJ2-3; 9 nucleotides match TRBD2. The CDR3 spans 14 residues. Germline CDR1 and CDR2: MNHNS and SASEGT. V was pared by 7 bases and J by 1 base, with 3 bases of the junction left unmatched. CDR3 coding DNA: TGTGCCAGCACCTTAGCGGGGGGCACAGATACGCAGTATTTT. Translating gives CASTLAGGTDTQYF.

V and J are TRBV6-5 and TRBJ2-7, with TRBD2 matching over 10 bases. V gave up 4 bases and J gave up 3 bases; unmatched junction bases: 6. Germline V gene data show CDR1 as MNHEY and CDR2 as SVGAGI. The CDR3 extends over 15 amino acids. The CDR3 reads CASSSRTSGHYEQYF. Here the CDR3 DNA reads TGTGCCAGCAGTTCCAGGACTAGCGGACACTACGAGCAGTACTTC.

The chain recombines TRBV28 with TRBJ1-5, with D unresolved. Trimming took off 5 bases at V and 15 bases at J, with 20 bases between the two ends. The CDR3 sequence is 13 residues long. The germline CDR1 and CDR2 sequences are MDHEN and SYDVKM. The CDR3 reads CASSPPPPGSPHF. The DNA of the CDR3 is TGTGCCAGCAGTCCACCCCCTCCCGGGTCGCCGCATTTT.

This rearrangement joins TRBV27 to TRBJ2-6, with D possibly TRBD2 on 6 matching bases. V lost 6 bases, J lost 0 bases, and 15 bases lay in between. The CDR3 sequence is 17 residues long. Germline V lookup: CDR1 MNHEY, CDR2 SMNVEV (reference sequence). CDR3 sequence: CASRPSAGSSGANVLTF. The CDR3, as DNA: TGTGCCAGCAGGCCCTCGGCGGGGAGCTCTGGGGCCAACGTCCTGACTTTC.

This sequence joins TRBV27 and TRBJ2-1; TRBD2 might be the D (6 bases). V lost 0 bases and J 4 bases, leaving 22 bases between the germline ends. This CDR3 has 19 residues. From germline, CDR1 is MNHEY and CDR2 SMNVEV (reference sequence). The CDR3 nucleotides are TGTGCCAGCAGTTTATCCCCATACAGACAGATCGGAGGGTACAATGAGCAGTTCTTC. It yields the protein CASSLSPYRQIGGYNEQFF.

The V call is TRBV24-1, the J call TRBJ2-3, with D maybe TRBD1 (6 bases). Germline V lookup: CDR1 KGHDR, CDR2 SFDVKD. The V gene lost 5 bases and the J gene lost 2 bases, with 13 bases spanning the gap. The CDR3 covers 15 residues. CDR3 sequence reads: CATSGPGQLTDTQYF. DNA of the CDR3: TGTGCCACCAGTGGCCCGGGACAACTCACAGATACGCAGTATTTT.

This chain links TRBV3-1 (or the pseudogene TRBV3-2) with TRBJ2-3; TRBD2 matches 8 bases. Germline CDR1 is LGHDT and CDR2 is YNNKEL (reference sequence). With V trimmed by 0 bases and J by 2 bases, 7 bases remained unmatched. The CDR3 has 17 amino acids. The CDR3 DNA reads as TGTGCCAGCAGCCAAGACCGGGGGGGCCCTCTCACAGATACGCAGTATTTT. Translation: CASSQDRGGPLTDTQYF.

The chain links TRBV11-2 to TRBJ1-1; D may be TRBD1 (5 bases). V gave up 2 bases and J gave up 1 base, with 11 bases separating them. The CDR3 has 15 amino acids. Germline V gives CDR1 SGHAT, CDR2 FQNNGV. CDR3 protein: CASSLMGGENTEAFF. CDR3 DNA sequence: TGTGCCAGCAGCTTAATGGGGGGTGAGAACACTGAAGCTTTCTTT.

This sequence joins TRBV6-5 and TRBJ1-4; D possibly corresponds to TRBD1 (6 bases). The V gene's germline CDR1 is MNHEY and CDR2 SVGAGI. The length of the CDR3 is 15 residues. V lost 0 bases, J lost 8 bases, and 13 bases lay in between. CDR3 in DNA: TGTGCCAGCAGTTACTCCTCAGGGGCGGAGGAAAAACTGTTTTTT. Its translation: CASSYSSGAEEKLFF.

The chain joins TRBV29-1 to TRBJ2-7; a weak D match, TRBD2 (6 bases). The CDR3 is made up of 15 amino acids. Looked up from germline, CDR1 is SQVTM and CDR2 is ANQGSEA. V was pared by 5 bases and J by 1 base, with 18 bases between. The CDR3 sequence: CSVRRTRDSSYEQYF. DNA of the CDR3: TGCAGCGTTAGAAGAACCCGGGACTCTTCCTACGAGCAGTACTTC.

This sequence joins TRBV19 and TRBJ2-1, with 12 bases aligning to TRBD2. The germline V gene has CDR1 LNHDA and CDR2 SQIVND (reference sequence). After removal of 4 bases from V and 8 bases from J, the junction contained 6 bases not matched to a gene. CDR3 length: 15 residues. The CDR3 loop reads CASSRLAGVGYEQFF. The CDR3, as DNA: TGTGCCAGTAGTAGACTAGCGGGAGTAGGATATGAGCAGTTCTTC. The full variable domain, its missing parts supplied by reference TRBV19 and TRBJ2-1, is DGGITQSPKYLFRKEGQNVTLSCEQNLNHDAMYWYRQDPGQGLRLIYYSQIVNDFQKGDIAEGYSVSREKKESFPLTVTSAQKNPTAFYLCASSRLAGVGYEQFFGPGTRLTVL.

The chain joins TRBV6-6 to TRBJ1-3, with D unresolved. The germline V gene encodes CDR1 MNHNY and CDR2 SVGAGI (reference sequence). The CDR3 is 15 residues long. Trimming left V 7 bases short and J 0 bases short, with 13 bases between. The CDR3 bases are TGTGCCAGCATTTCCCAACAGCCCTCTGGAAACACCATATATTTT. Encoded protein: CASISQQPSGNTIYF.

The chain combines TRBV9 with TRBJ2-5; 12 positions agree with TRBD1. Germline loops: CDR1 SGDLS, CDR2 YYNGEE. V lost 4 bases, J lost 6 bases, and 7 bases stayed unmatched. The CDR3 contains 15 residues. The CDR3 is CASSSGTGGLKTQYF. The CDR3 nucleotides are TGTGCCAGCAGCTCCGGGACAGGGGGCTTGAAGACCCAGTACTTC.

The sample holds one count of this clone. The chain employs TRBV30 and TRBJ1-5, with D possibly being TRBD1 (5 bases). The V gene lost 1 base and the J gene lost 5 bases, with 9 bases spanning the gap. CDR1 is GTSNPN, CDR2 SVGIG, per germline (reference sequence). The CDR3 spans 13 residues. In nucleotides, the CDR3 is TGTGCCTGGAGTGGCAGGGATGATCAGCCCCAGCATTTT. It translates to CAWSGRDDQPQHF.

The chain uses TRBV10-3 and TRBJ2-7; no firm D call. CDR1 ENHRY and CDR2 SYGVKD come from the germline V gene. The CDR3 is made up of 13 amino acids. The V gene lost 2 bases and the J gene lost 4 bases, with 9 bases spanning the gap. Here the CDR3 reads CAISETSAYEQYF. The CDR3 coding sequence is TGTGCCATCAGTGAGACGAGTGCATACGAGCAGTACTTC.

This rearrangement joins TRBV15 to TRBJ2-7, with a possible D match to TRBD2 (7 bases). The CDR3 is 15 residues long. V lost 3 bases, J lost 3 bases, and 15 bases lay in between. Germline CDR1 LNHNV, CDR2 YYDKDF (reference sequence). CDR3 loop: CATSRRGGSIYEQYF. The DNA of the CDR3 is TGTGCCACCAGCAGGAGGGGGGGGAGTATCTACGAGCAGTACTTC.

The sample holds one count of this clone. The chain combines TRBV4-1 with TRBJ2-4, with 7 nucleotides matching TRBD1. The germline V gene has CDR1 MGHRA and CDR2 YSYEKL. J was trimmed by 6 bases and V by 4 bases; bases with no gene match: 0. The length of the CDR3 is 12 residues. CDR3: CASSRTGNIQYF. The CDR3 nucleotides read TGCGCCAGCAGCCGGACAGGAAACATTCAGTACTTC.

The chain has TRBV13 and TRBJ1-6; TRBD1 is a possible D gene (6 bases). There are 14 residues in the CDR3. With 2 bases removed from V and 10 bases from J, the gap between germline ends came to 12 bases. Looked up from germline, CDR1 is PRHDT and CDR2 is FYEKMQ (reference sequence). CDR3: CASSLRGLGSPLHF. In nucleotides, the CDR3 is TGTGCCAGCAGCTTAAGGGGGTTAGGATCACCCCTCCACTTT.

The J gene is TRBJ1-1, the V gene TRBV28, with 11 bases lining up with TRBD1. Trimming at V came to 2 bases and at J to 3 bases, leaving 5 bases not matched to a gene. The V gene's germline CDR1 is MDHEN and CDR2 SYDVKM. This CDR3 contains 16 residues. The CDR3 is CASSLPGQGVDTEAFF. The CDR3 DNA reads TGTGCCAGCAGTTTACCGGGACAGGGGGTGGACACTGAAGCTTTCTTT.